This TCR beta chain emerged from a study of blood T cell repertoires in COVID-19. Sequenced by immunoSEQ multiplex PCR; TCRdb stores in-frame clones only, minus some. The sample holds under 200,000 clones, around four fifths seen once. V lost 4 bases and J 12 bases, leaving 14 bases between the germline ends. The CDR3 spans 13 residues. Germline CDR1 reads SGDLS; CDR2 reads YYNGEE. The sample consisted of peripheral blood. V is TRBV9 and J is TRBJ1-6; a possible D gene is TRBD1 (6 bases). The sequence was obtained from a woman of 80 years or more with COVID-19, enrolled during active disease. The CDR3 nucleotides read TGTGCCAGCAGCTGGACAGCGGCGGAACCCCTCCACTTT. This translates into CASSWTAAEPLHF.